Below, one T cell receptor beta chain is given with its context. Its specificity is unknown. These data belong to a study of beta chain features in type 1 diabetes. Study-wide context: Patients and healthy donors were similar in age, gender and cell yields.

Trimming took 5 bases from V and 7 from J, leaving 18 bases between them. The CDR3 is 15 residues long. The germline CDR1 and CDR2 sequences are SGHAT and FQNNGV. Study outcomes and limitations: TCRB CDR3s from Type 1 diabetes patients were moderately but significantly shorter in all four CD4+ subsets.

As every portion of the isolated RNA was reverse transcribed, the sequencing read expressed TCRB transcripts. Here immunoSEQ multiplex PCR was the method, and the copy in TCRdb shows in-frame clones only, minus some. The table records hundreds of thousands of clones, 15% of them present only once. This receptor was taken from a man between 18 and 29 years old with type 1 diabetes. The V and J genes are TRBV11-2 and TRBJ2-1, with a weak D call TRBD2 (6 bases). The material sequenced was naive CD4+ T cells from blood. The CDR3 reads CASSPVRGVGNEQFF. The CDR3 region has the DNA TGTGCCAGCAGCCCGGTGCGGGGAGTGGGGAATGAGCAGTTCTTC.